This is a list of T cell receptor beta chains from one sample in a study of blood T cell repertoires in COVID-19. Profiling relied on immunoSEQ multiplex PCR, and the TCRdb table lists in-frame clones only, not all of them. The profile shows about 480,000 clones, roughly nine tenths of them singletons. Sequencing used PBMCs or T cells enriched from blood (not recorded which). These receptors all stem from a woman in her sixties who had recovered from COVID-19. CDR3s include the opening cysteine and the closing phenylalanine or tryptophan. D genes are given only for firm matches. The size of a clone is reported for some rows only, either as once, few or many, or as a class for expanded clones.

d_gene: .
j_gene: TRBJ2-2
abundance: .
v_gene: TRBV28
CDR3nt: TGTGCCAGCAGTTTGAATACGTTACAGGGAACCGGGGAGCTGTTTTTT
CDR3aa: CASSLNTLQGTGELFF

d_gene: .
j_gene: TRBJ1-1
abundance: .
v_gene: TRBV4-1
CDR3nt: TGCGCCAGCAGCTTCAAAACAGGGTTGGTGACTGAAGCTTTCTTT
CDR3aa: CASSFKTGLVTEAFF

d_gene: TRBD1
j_gene: TRBJ2-7
abundance: .
v_gene: TRBV6-9
CDR3nt: TGTGCCAGCAGATTTGGACAGGGCTGTAGCTCCTACGAGCAGTACTTC
CDR3aa: CASRFGQGCSSYEQYF

d_gene: .
j_gene: TRBJ2-7
abundance: .
v_gene: TRBV5-1
CDR3nt: TGCGCCAGCAGACGAACCTCAAGCGTAGACGAGCAGTACTTC
CDR3aa: CASRRTSSVDEQYF

d_gene: TRBD2
j_gene: TRBJ2-3
abundance: .
v_gene: TRBV5-1
CDR3nt: TGCGCCAGCGTGAGCGGGGGGGCGCGTCCAGATACGCAGTATTTT
CDR3aa: CASVSGGARPDTQYF

d_gene: .
j_gene: TRBJ1-2
abundance: once
v_gene: TRBV30
CDR3nt: TGTGCCTGGAATCGGGGGACGGATGGCTACACCTTC
CDR3aa: CAWNRGTDGYTF

d_gene: TRBD1
j_gene: TRBJ1-6
abundance: .
v_gene: TRBV2
CDR3nt: TGTGCCAGCAGTCAACAGGGGGGTAATTCACCCCTCCACTTT
CDR3aa: CASSQQGGNSPLHF

d_gene: TRBD2
j_gene: TRBJ2-5
abundance: .
v_gene: TRBV5-1
CDR3nt: TGCGCCAGCAGCCCGGGGGGTATGGGGACCCAGTACTTC
CDR3aa: CASSPGGMGTQYF

d_gene: .
j_gene: TRBJ1-3
abundance: .
v_gene: TRBV13
CDR3nt: TGTGCCAGCAGCTTAGGTCCGCGCTCTGGAAACACCATATATTTT
CDR3aa: CASSLGPRSGNTIYF

d_gene: .
j_gene: TRBJ2-3
abundance: .
v_gene: TRBV7-1
CDR3nt: TGTGCCAGCAGCTCACCCGAAACAGGGGGCGCTGAGCGGGGGGCCCACCTACTCACAGATACGCAGTATTTT
CDR3aa: CASSSPETGGAERGAHLLTDTQYF

d_gene: .
j_gene: TRBJ1-2
abundance: .
v_gene: TRBV7-2
CDR3nt: TGTGCCAGCAGCTTAGTCAGCGGGTCTGGCTACACCTTC
CDR3aa: CASSLVSGSGYTF

d_gene: TRBD1
j_gene: TRBJ2-2
abundance: once
v_gene: TRBV27
CDR3nt: TGTGCCAGCAGTTTTTGGGGACAGGGGACAGAGCTGTTTTTT
CDR3aa: CASSFWGQGTELFF

d_gene: TRBD2
j_gene: TRBJ2-2
abundance: .
v_gene: TRBV12-5
CDR3nt: TGTGCTAGTGGTCTCTGGTTAGCGGGGGGTAACACCGGGGAGCTGTTTTTT
CDR3aa: CASGLWLAGGNTGELFF

d_gene: TRBD1
j_gene: TRBJ1-6
abundance: .
v_gene: TRBV7-9
CDR3nt: TGTGCCAGCAGCTTAACAGGGGGAAGGAATTCACCCCTCCACTTT
CDR3aa: CASSLTGGRNSPLHF

d_gene: TRBD1
j_gene: TRBJ1-5
abundance: .
v_gene: TRBV5-1
CDR3nt: TGCGCCAGCAGCCCAGGGACAGGATCAAGCAATCAGCCCCAGCATTTT
CDR3aa: CASSPGTGSSNQPQHF

d_gene: .
j_gene: TRBJ1-3
abundance: .
v_gene: TRBV19
CDR3nt: TGTGCCAGTACAGGACAGCCCGTCGGTGGAAACACCATATATTTT
CDR3aa: CASTGQPVGGNTIYF

d_gene: TRBD1
j_gene: TRBJ1-1
abundance: few
v_gene: TRBV11-3
CDR3nt: TGTGCCAGCAGTCGAGGACAGGGGCGAACGGTTAACACTGAAGCTTTCTTT
CDR3aa: CASSRGQGRTVNTEAFF

d_gene: .
j_gene: TRBJ1-6
abundance: .
v_gene: TRBV18
CDR3nt: TGTGCCAGCTCACCTGAGGGTAGTTCACCCCTCCACTTT
CDR3aa: CASSPEGSSPLHF

d_gene: .
j_gene: TRBJ2-3
abundance: .
v_gene: TRBV7-7
CDR3nt: TGTGCCAGCAGCAAGTTAACGTCTAGCCAAACAGATACGCAGTATTTT
CDR3aa: CASSKLTSSQTDTQYF

d_gene: TRBD1
j_gene: TRBJ1-2
abundance: .
v_gene: TRBV5-1
CDR3nt: TGCGCCAGCAGCCTTACCACAGGGGGGGGATACTACACCTTC
CDR3aa: CASSLTTGGGYYTF

d_gene: .
j_gene: TRBJ1-3
abundance: once
v_gene: TRBV7-2
CDR3nt: TGTGCCAGCAGCACAGGAACTGGAAACACCATATATTTT
CDR3aa: CASSTGTGNTIYF

d_gene: TRBD1
j_gene: TRBJ1-5
abundance: .
v_gene: TRBV19
CDR3nt: TGTGCCAGTAGTATTAGCCTTAGGACAGGGTATCGTAATCAGCCCCAGCATTTT
CDR3aa: CASSISLRTGYRNQPQHF

d_gene: .
j_gene: TRBJ2-2
abundance: .
v_gene: TRBV7-8
CDR3nt: TGTGCCAGCAGCTTAGAAGCCAGGGGAGTTTACGCCGGGGAGCTGTTTTTT
CDR3aa: CASSLEARGVYAGELFF

d_gene: TRBD1
j_gene: TRBJ2-3
abundance: .
v_gene: TRBV2
CDR3nt: TGTGCCAGCAGTGGACAGGGTGGCACAGATACGCAGTATTTT
CDR3aa: CASSGQGGTDTQYF

d_gene: .
j_gene: TRBJ2-3
abundance: .
v_gene: TRBV7-2
CDR3nt: TGTGCCAGCAGCTTCTCTACCACAGATACGCAGTATTTT
CDR3aa: CASSFSTTDTQYF

d_gene: .
j_gene: TRBJ2-3
abundance: .
v_gene: TRBV19
CDR3nt: TGTGCCAGTAGTATACGGCCTGGGGAGTCAGATACGCAGTATTTT
CDR3aa: CASSIRPGESDTQYF

d_gene: .
j_gene: TRBJ2-3
abundance: .
v_gene: TRBV28
CDR3nt: TGTGCCAGCAGTTCAGGGGCGGCTGGGAGCACAGATACGCAGTATTTT
CDR3aa: CASSSGAAGSTDTQYF

d_gene: TRBD2
j_gene: TRBJ2-2
abundance: .
v_gene: TRBV7-9
CDR3nt: TGTGCCAGCAGCCCGACACTAGCGGGGTATCCCGGGGAGCTGTTTTTT
CDR3aa: CASSPTLAGYPGELFF

d_gene: TRBD2
j_gene: TRBJ2-6
abundance: .
v_gene: TRBV5-1
CDR3nt: TGCGCCAGCAGCTTGCGAGCGGGGGGGCCCTCTGGGGCCAACGTCCTGACTTTC
CDR3aa: CASSLRAGGPSGANVLTF

d_gene: .
j_gene: TRBJ1-4
abundance: .
v_gene: TRBV19
CDR3nt: TGTGCCAGTAGTGCCGACACCTATGGAAGTGAAAAACTGTTTTTT
CDR3aa: CASSADTYGSEKLFF

d_gene: .
j_gene: TRBJ2-5
abundance: once
v_gene: TRBV18
CDR3nt: TGTGCCAGCTCACCACTTGCAGGCTTTCAAGAGACCCAGTACTTC
CDR3aa: CASSPLAGFQETQYF

d_gene: .
j_gene: TRBJ2-5
abundance: .
v_gene: TRBV7-2
CDR3nt: TGTGCCAGCAGCTTAGGGCCACACCAAGAGACCCAGTACTTC
CDR3aa: CASSLGPHQETQYF

d_gene: .
j_gene: TRBJ2-3
abundance: .
v_gene: TRBV5-1
CDR3nt: TGCGCCAGCAGCCAGGCAAGGGGGTTGACAGATACGCAGTATTTT
CDR3aa: CASSQARGLTDTQYF

d_gene: TRBD1
j_gene: TRBJ2-5
abundance: .
v_gene: TRBV19
CDR3nt: TGTGCCAGTAGGACAGGGAACCAAGAGACCCAGTACTTC
CDR3aa: CASRTGNQETQYF

d_gene: .
j_gene: TRBJ2-1
abundance: .
v_gene: TRBV5-1
CDR3nt: TGCGCCAGCAGCCACGGGGGGCTTTACAATGAGCAGTTCTTC
CDR3aa: CASSHGGLYNEQFF

d_gene: .
j_gene: TRBJ2-4
abundance: once
v_gene: TRBV18
CDR3nt: TGTGCCAGCTCACCACCCTCCGGTCTAGCCAAAAACATTCAGTACTTC
CDR3aa: CASSPPSGLAKNIQYF

d_gene: TRBD1
j_gene: TRBJ1-2
abundance: .
v_gene: TRBV7-9
CDR3nt: TGTGCCAGCAGTCATCAGGGGGCTAACTATGGCTACACCTTC
CDR3aa: CASSHQGANYGYTF

d_gene: .
j_gene: TRBJ2-7
abundance: .
v_gene: TRBV7-8
CDR3nt: TGTGCCAGCAGCTTTATCTACGAGCAGTACTTC
CDR3aa: CASSFIYEQYF

d_gene: .
j_gene: TRBJ1-5
abundance: .
v_gene: TRBV21-1
CDR3nt: TGTGCCAGCAGCAAAGTAGACAGGGGACATCAGCCCCAGCATTTT
CDR3aa: CASSKVDRGHQPQHF

d_gene: TRBD2
j_gene: TRBJ2-1
abundance: .
v_gene: TRBV3-1/TRBV3-2
CDR3nt: TGTGCCAGCAGGGGCGCGGGACTAGGGTTAAATGAGCAGTTCTTC
CDR3aa: CASRGAGLGLNEQFF

d_gene: TRBD1
j_gene: TRBJ1-1
abundance: .
v_gene: TRBV18
CDR3nt: TGTGCCAGCTCCCGGGACAGGGGGCAAATTGGCACTGAAGCTTTCTTT
CDR3aa: CASSRDRGQIGTEAFF

d_gene: TRBD1
j_gene: TRBJ2-5
abundance: .
v_gene: TRBV5-1
CDR3nt: TGCGCCAGCAGCTTCACAGGACAGGTACAAGAGACCCAGTACTTC
CDR3aa: CASSFTGQVQETQYF

d_gene: .
j_gene: TRBJ1-1
abundance: .
v_gene: TRBV7-9
CDR3nt: TGTGCCAGCAGCTTAGTTTCAGGGGACACTGAAGCTTTCTTT
CDR3aa: CASSLVSGDTEAFF

d_gene: .
j_gene: TRBJ1-2
abundance: .
v_gene: TRBV29-1
CDR3nt: TGCAGCGTTGCAGGACAGAATGGCTACACCTTC
CDR3aa: CSVAGQNGYTF

d_gene: TRBD1
j_gene: TRBJ1-6
abundance: .
v_gene: TRBV5-1
CDR3nt: TGCGCCAGCAGCACCGAACCGACAGGGGCGACTAATTCACCCCTCCACTTT
CDR3aa: CASSTEPTGATNSPLHF

d_gene: .
j_gene: TRBJ1-5
abundance: few
v_gene: TRBV2
CDR3nt: TGTGCCAGCAGTGAACGGGGACTCAATCAGCCCCAGCATTTT
CDR3aa: CASSERGLNQPQHF

d_gene: .
j_gene: TRBJ2-2
abundance: .
v_gene: TRBV2
CDR3nt: TGTGCCACGGGACACTCTAACACCGGGGAGCTGTTTTTT
CDR3aa: CATGHSNTGELFF

d_gene: .
j_gene: TRBJ2-3
abundance: few
v_gene: TRBV30
CDR3nt: TGTGCCTGTCAGGGCTGGCCCCCTAACACAGATACGCAGTATTTT
CDR3aa: CACQGWPPNTDTQYF